The 23 T cell receptor beta chains presented below share a single source sample, sequenced in a study of blood T cell repertoires in COVID-19. Profiling relied on immunoSEQ multiplex PCR, and the TCRdb table lists in-frame clones only, not all of them. The sample has about 210,000 clones, about 90% seen once. Material for sequencing was peripheral blood. These receptors were taken from a woman aged 70-85 years with acute or convalescent COVID-19.

V usage is TRBV11-2 and J usage is TRBJ2-1, with D maybe TRBD2 (5 bases). V was cut by 8 bases and J by 1 base, with 12 bases left in between. The CDR3 consists of 14 residues. CDR1 is SGHAT and CDR2 is FQNNGV in the germline V gene. CDR3 amino acids: CASAPGMSYNEQFF. Here the CDR3 DNA reads TGTGCCAGCGCGCCGGGGATGTCCTACAATGAGCAGTTCTTC.

The chain is built from TRBV19 and TRBJ1-5; unclear D gene. V lost 5 bases, J lost 2 bases, and 7 bases lay in between. CDR3 length: 13 residues. Looked up from germline, CDR1 is LNHDA and CDR2 is SQIVND (reference sequence). CDR3 coding DNA: TGTGCCAGTAGTTACCGGGGCAATCAGCCCCAGCATTTT. Its translation is CASSYRGNQPQHF.

CDR3 loop: CATSDTGTAINEQFF. CDR3 in DNA: TGTGCCACCAGTGACACCGGGACAGCAATTAATGAGCAGTTCTTC. The V and J genes are TRBV24-1 and TRBJ2-1; TRBD1 matches 7 bases. Germline assignment: CDR1 KGHDR and CDR2 SFDVKD. The CDR3 spans 15 residues. V was clipped by 4 bases and J by 7 bases; unmatched bases: 9.

The table lists this clone with a few counts. The chain is built from TRBV3-1 (or the pseudogene TRBV3-2) and TRBJ1-3; weak D call: TRBD1 (5 bases). V was clipped by 4 bases and J by 8 bases, with 30 bases between them. Germline CDR1 LGHDT, CDR2 YNNKEL (reference sequence). The CDR3 is 19 residues long. CDR3 amino acids: CASSPLGAGLTLWKHTIYF. The CDR3 DNA reads TGTGCCAGCAGCCCTTTAGGGGCAGGGCTTACTCTCTGGAAACACACCATATATTTT.

This chain links TRBV5-1 with TRBJ2-5; TRBD1 matches 10 bases. V gave up 4 bases and J gave up 5 bases; unmatched junction bases: 11. The CDR3 runs to 16 residues. CDR1 is SGHRS and CDR2 is YFSETQ in the germline V gene. The CDR3 DNA is TGCGCCAGCAGCACGACGACAGGGGGCCCTGGGGAGACCCAGTACTTC. Amino acids: CASSTTTGGPGETQYF.

The rearrangement links TRBV6-2 or TRBV6-3 to TRBJ2-1; no definite D call. V was shortened by 4 bases and J by 0 bases, with 7 bases between the two germline ends. The CDR3 runs to 14 residues. Germline lookup yields CDR1 MNHEY and CDR2 SVGEGT. CDR3 region: CASSSASSYNEQFF. The CDR3 DNA reads as TGTGCCAGCAGTTCGGCTAGCTCCTACAATGAGCAGTTCTTC.

V and J are TRBV14 and TRBJ1-2; TRBD1 aligns across 7 bases. This CDR3 region has 15 residues. The trim removed 5 bases at V and 7 bases at J, leaving 13 bases unmatched. Germline assignment: CDR1 SGHDN and CDR2 FVKESK. CDR3 DNA sequence: TGTGCCAGCAGCTCCAGGGGGACTGGGACGGGTGGCTACACCTTC. This translates into CASSSRGTGTGGYTF.

This chain uses TRBV19 with TRBJ1-1; TRBD1 is a possible D gene (6 bases). Trimming pared 6 bases from V and 1 base from J, leaving 15 bases between. CDR1 is LNHDA and CDR2 is SQIVND in the germline V gene (reference sequence). This CDR3 is built from 15 residues. The CDR3 is CASSKQGRWNTEAFF. The DNA for the CDR3 is TGTGCCAGTAGCAAACAGGGTAGATGGAACACTGAAGCTTTCTTT.

The chain couples TRBV20-1 to TRBJ1-4; the D gene is possibly TRBD1 (6 bases). In germline, CDR1 is DFQATT, CDR2 SNEGSKA (reference sequence). V shed 3 bases and J shed 3 bases, with 17 bases lying between them. This CDR3 contains 16 residues. The CDR3 coding sequence is TGCAGTGCTAGTCCCTATTCGGGGGGCTCTAATGAAAAACTGTTTTTT. It codes for CSASPYSGGSNEKLFF.

The rearrangement links TRBV5-4 to TRBJ1-2; possibly TRBD1 for D (6 bases). V lost 5 bases and J 2 bases, leaving 13 bases between the germline ends. CDR3 length: 14 residues. The germline CDR1 and CDR2 sequences are SGHNT and YYREEE (reference sequence). For the CDR3, the DNA is TGTGCCAGCAGGGCCCCGGGACAAAACTATGGCTACACCTTC. It encodes CASRAPGQNYGYTF.

The genes are TRBV7-9 and TRBJ1-2; D might be TRBD1 (5 bases). Looked up from germline, CDR1 is SEHNR and CDR2 is FQNEAQ (reference sequence). CDR3 length equals 15 residues. V gave up 5 bases and J gave up 4 bases, with 17 bases separating them. The CDR3 DNA is TGTGCCAGCAGCCCCTGGACACGCCCTGGCTATGGCTACACCTTC. This encodes CASSPWTRPGYGYTF.

This clone was seen once. J is TRBJ2-7 and V is TRBV5-1, with D possibly being TRBD2 (6 bases). Germline V lookup: CDR1 SGHRS, CDR2 YFSETQ. The V end lost 4 bases, the J end lost 4 bases, and 21 bases lay between the germline ends. The CDR3 spans 16 residues. The CDR3, as DNA: TGCGCCAGCAGCCTGGATCTCGGGGGACGACAATACGAGCAGTACTTC. Protein product: CASSLDLGGRQYEQYF.

The V and J genes are TRBV6-1 and TRBJ1-5; no clear D gene. The V gene lost 0 bases and the J gene lost 7 bases, with 7 bases spanning the gap. CDR3 length equals 13 residues. Germline lookup yields CDR1 MNHNS and CDR2 SASEGT. CDR3 nucleotides: TGTGCCAGCAGTGAAGCGAGGAACCAGCCCCAGCATTTT. Its translation: CASSEARNQPQHF.

The chain has TRBV7-6 and TRBJ1-4; D is perhaps TRBD1 (6 bases). The ends were cut back, 3 bases at V and 2 bases at J, with 16 bases in the middle. Germline CDR1 is SGHVS and CDR2 is FNYEAQ. CDR3 size: 17 residues. Here the CDR3 DNA reads TGTGCCAGCAGCTTGGGAACAGGGTATGGGACTAATGAAAAACTGTTTTTT. Its protein product is CASSLGTGYGTNEKLFF.

A few counts support this clone. The chain links TRBV5-6 to TRBJ1-3, with 7 bases that match TRBD1. The germline CDR1 and CDR2 sequences are SGHDT and YYEEEE. CDR3 size: 16 residues. Unmatched junction bases numbered 6, after V lost 3 bases and J lost 0 bases. The CDR3: CASSYRTGFSGNTIYF. In nucleotides, the CDR3 is TGTGCCAGCAGCTATAGGACAGGCTTCTCTGGAAACACCATATATTTT.

The J gene is TRBJ2-4, the V gene TRBV4-3, with TRBD2 as a possible D gene (7 bases). Germline values: CDR1 LGHNA, CDR2 YSLEER. CDR3 length: 14 residues. V gave up 0 bases and J gave up 6 bases, with 9 bases separating them. CDR3 amino acids: CASSQERGGNIQYF. CDR3 nucleotides: TGCGCCAGCAGCCAAGAGAGGGGGGGAAACATTCAGTACTTC.

The chain has TRBV7-9 and TRBJ1-2; D might be TRBD1 (6 bases). Trimming shortened V by 3 bases and J by 0 bases, and 8 bases separated the two germline ends. The germline gives CDR1 SEHNR, CDR2 FQNEAQ (reference sequence). The CDR3 contains 14 residues. CDR3 loop: CASSLGQPNYGYTF. The CDR3 DNA sequence: TGTGCCAGCAGCTTGGGACAACCTAACTATGGCTACACCTTC.

This clone was recorded once. The chain joins TRBV7-3 to TRBJ1-1; 7 bases are shared with TRBD1. Trimming cost V 1 base and J 4 bases; bases outside gene matches: 9. Germline-derived CDR1 and CDR2 are SGHTA and FQGTGA. The CDR3 extends over 16 amino acids. DNA of the CDR3: TGTGCCAGCAGCTTAATGGCTAGGGGGCTCGGCACTGAAGCTTTCTTT. Translating it yields CASSLMARGLGTEAFF.

V usage is TRBV27 and J usage is TRBJ1-2; TRBD1 matches 8 bases. This CDR3 region has 12 residues. V gave up 6 bases and J gave up 7 bases; unmatched junction bases: 4. Per germline, CDR1 MNHEY and CDR2 SMNVEV (reference sequence). CDR3 sequence (DNA): TGTGCCAGCAGACGGACAGGGCTTGGCTACACCTTC. Translating gives CASRRTGLGYTF.

The CDR3 is CASSRGVGTGGYEQFF. The CDR3 DNA is TGTGCCAGCAGCAGAGGGGTCGGGACAGGAGGATATGAGCAGTTCTTC. V usage is TRBV6-2 or TRBV6-3 and J usage is TRBJ2-1, with 8 bases identical to TRBD1. The CDR3 has 16 amino acids. The V gene end was trimmed by 6 bases and the J gene end by 8 bases; junction bases not matched to a gene: 15. From germline, CDR1 is MNHEY and CDR2 SVGEGT.

This chain links TRBV12-3 or TRBV12-4 with TRBJ1-5, with D maybe TRBD1 (6 bases). The CDR3 is 13 amino acids. With 7 bases removed from V and 6 bases from J, the gap between germline ends came to 13 bases. The CDR3 protein is CASTLQGGQPQHF. The DNA of the CDR3 is TGTGCCAGCACCCTACAGGGCGGTCAGCCCCAGCATTTT.

The chain carries TRBV27 and TRBJ1-2, with unresolved D. Trimming pared 5 bases from V and 4 bases from J, leaving 17 bases between. The CDR3 is made up of 15 amino acids. The germline V gene encodes CDR1 MNHEY and CDR2 SMNVEV (reference sequence). The CDR3 loop is CASSPLTRTGYGYTF. In DNA, the CDR3 is TGTGCCAGCAGTCCTCTCACTCGAACGGGCTATGGCTACACCTTC.

The chain joins TRBV10-1 to TRBJ2-2, with 8 bases aligning to TRBD2. The CDR3 consists of 16 residues. V shed 0 bases and J 4 bases; nucleotides not matched to a gene: 4. CDR1 and CDR2 (germline): WNHNN, SYGVQD (reference sequence). The CDR3 loop reads CASSESGRGGTGELFF. In nucleotides, the CDR3 is TGCGCCAGCAGTGAGTCCGGGAGGGGAGGCACCGGGGAGCTGTTTTTT.